This TCR beta chain was sequenced in a study of blood T cell repertoires in COVID-19. Study overall: Whether acute or convalescent, the COVID-19 samples came from the United States, Italy and Spain. Nucleic acid was either cDNA or gDNA, and it came from T cells, B-cell-depleted T cells, or PBMCs.

Seattle's cohort entered during active infection and was followed longitudinally. The authors' processing: Estimation of nucleated cell counts relied on the amplification of reference gene primers. The table came from immunoSEQ multiplex PCR; TCRdb's copy has only in-frame clones and leaves some out. The DNA was the basis for D and trimming; V, J and clone size are from that table. The sample lists some 240,000 clones, approximately 88% occurring once. The CDR3 spans 12 residues. The germline gives CDR1 ENHRY, CDR2 SYGVKD. The ends were cut back, 5 bases at V and 7 bases at J, with 12 bases in the middle.

The rearrangement joins TRBV10-3 to TRBJ2-7; the D gene is possibly TRBD1 (6 bases). Specimen: peripheral blood. The sequence derives from a woman in her 70s with COVID-19, enrolled during active disease. The DNA of the CDR3 is TGTGCCATCAGTCGGACAGCTTCGGAGCAGTACTTC. This gives the protein CAISRTASEQYF.